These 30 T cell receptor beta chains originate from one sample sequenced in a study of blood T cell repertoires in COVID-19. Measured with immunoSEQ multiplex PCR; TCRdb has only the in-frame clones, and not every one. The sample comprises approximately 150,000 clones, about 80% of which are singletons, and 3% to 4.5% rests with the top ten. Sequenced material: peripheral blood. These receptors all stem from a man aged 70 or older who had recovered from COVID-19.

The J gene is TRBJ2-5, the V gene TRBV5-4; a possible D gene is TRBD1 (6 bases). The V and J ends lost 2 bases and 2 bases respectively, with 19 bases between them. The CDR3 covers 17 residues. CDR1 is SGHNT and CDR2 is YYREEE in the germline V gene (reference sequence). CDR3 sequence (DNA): TGTGCCAGCAGCTTTTTACGGGACATCTGGGCACAAGAGACCCAGTACTTC. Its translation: CASSFLRDIWAQETQYF.

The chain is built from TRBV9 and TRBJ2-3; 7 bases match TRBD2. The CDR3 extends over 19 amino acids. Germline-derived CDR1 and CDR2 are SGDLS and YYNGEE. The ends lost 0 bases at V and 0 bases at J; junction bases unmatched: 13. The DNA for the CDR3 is TGTGCCAGCAGCGTAGAAGGGGCTGCTGGGACTACTAGCACAGATACGCAGTATTTT. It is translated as CASSVEGAAGTTSTDTQYF.

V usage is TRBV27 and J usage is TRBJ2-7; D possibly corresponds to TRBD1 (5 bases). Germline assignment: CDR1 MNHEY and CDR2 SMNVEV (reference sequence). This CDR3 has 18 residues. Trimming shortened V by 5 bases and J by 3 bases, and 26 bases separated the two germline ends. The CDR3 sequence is CASSPIRKDRSRNYEQYF. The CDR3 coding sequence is TGTGCCAGCAGTCCAATTAGGAAAGACAGAAGTCGAAACTACGAGCAGTACTTC.

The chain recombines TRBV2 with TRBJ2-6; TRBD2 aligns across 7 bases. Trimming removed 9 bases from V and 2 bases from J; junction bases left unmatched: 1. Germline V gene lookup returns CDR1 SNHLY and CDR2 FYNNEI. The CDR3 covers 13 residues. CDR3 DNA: TGTGCCAGGGGAGGGGCTGGGGCCAACGTCCTGACTTTC. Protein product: CARGGAGANVLTF.

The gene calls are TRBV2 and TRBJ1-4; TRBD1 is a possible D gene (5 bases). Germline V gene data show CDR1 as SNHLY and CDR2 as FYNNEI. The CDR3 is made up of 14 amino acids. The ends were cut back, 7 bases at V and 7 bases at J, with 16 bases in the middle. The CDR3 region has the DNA TGTGCCAGCACCCCTGGGGTTAGGGGTGAAAAACTGTTTTTT. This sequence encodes CASTPGVRGEKLFF.

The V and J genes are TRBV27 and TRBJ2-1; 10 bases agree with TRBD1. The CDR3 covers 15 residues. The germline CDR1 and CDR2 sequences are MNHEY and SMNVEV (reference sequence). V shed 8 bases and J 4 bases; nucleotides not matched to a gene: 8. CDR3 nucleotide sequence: TGTGCCAGCTCTGACGGGACAGGGGTATACAATGAGCAGTTCTTC. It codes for CASSDGTGVYNEQFF.

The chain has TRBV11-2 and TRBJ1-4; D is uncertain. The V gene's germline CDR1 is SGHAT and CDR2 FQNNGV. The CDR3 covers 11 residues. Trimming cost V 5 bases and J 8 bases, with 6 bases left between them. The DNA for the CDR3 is TGTGCCAGCAGCCCCCAGGAAAAACTGTTTTTT. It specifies CASSPQEKLFF. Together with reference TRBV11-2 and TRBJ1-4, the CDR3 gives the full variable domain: EAGVAQSPRYKIIEKRQSVAFWCNPISGHATLYWYQQILGQGPKLLIQFQNNGVVDDSQLPKDRFSAERLKGVDSTLKIQPAKLEDSAVYLCASSPQEKLFFGSGTQLSVL.

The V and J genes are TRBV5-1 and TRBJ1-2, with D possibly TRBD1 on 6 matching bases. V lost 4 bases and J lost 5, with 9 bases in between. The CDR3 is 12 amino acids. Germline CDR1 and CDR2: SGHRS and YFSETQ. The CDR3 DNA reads TGCGCCAGCAGCCCCGGACAGTATGGCTACACCTTC. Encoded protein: CASSPGQYGYTF.

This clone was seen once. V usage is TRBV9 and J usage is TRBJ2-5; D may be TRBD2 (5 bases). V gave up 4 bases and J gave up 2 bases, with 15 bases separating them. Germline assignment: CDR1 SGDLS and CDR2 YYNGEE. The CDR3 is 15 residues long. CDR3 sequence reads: CASSPGLRGQETQYF. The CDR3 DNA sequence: TGTGCCAGCAGCCCGGGGTTGCGTGGGCAAGAGACCCAGTACTTC.

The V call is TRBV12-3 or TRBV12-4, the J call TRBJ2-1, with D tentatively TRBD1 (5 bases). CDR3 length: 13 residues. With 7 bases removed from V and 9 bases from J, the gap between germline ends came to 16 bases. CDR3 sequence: CASTQNRNSEQFF. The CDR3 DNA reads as TGTGCCAGCACCCAAAACAGGAACAGTGAGCAGTTCTTC.

CDR3 amino acids: CASSKDSMNTEAFF. The CDR3, as DNA: TGTGCCAGCAGCAAGGACAGCATGAACACTGAAGCTTTCTTT. V is TRBV5-4 and J is TRBJ1-1, with a tentative D call TRBD1 (6 bases). Germline V CDR1 and CDR2: SGHNT, YYREEE (reference sequence). CDR3 length equals 14 residues. V was cut by 4 bases and J by 0 bases, with 10 bases left in between.

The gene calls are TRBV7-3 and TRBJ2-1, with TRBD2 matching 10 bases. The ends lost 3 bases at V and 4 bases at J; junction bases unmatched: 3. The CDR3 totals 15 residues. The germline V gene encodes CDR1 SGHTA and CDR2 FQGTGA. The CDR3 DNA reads TGTGCCAGCAGCTTGGGGACTAGCGTTTACAATGAGCAGTTCTTC. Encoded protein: CASSLGTSVYNEQFF.

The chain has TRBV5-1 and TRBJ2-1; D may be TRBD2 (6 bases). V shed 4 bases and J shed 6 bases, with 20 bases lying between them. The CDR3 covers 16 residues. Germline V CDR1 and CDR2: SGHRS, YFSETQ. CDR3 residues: CASSRDTSSSGNEQFF. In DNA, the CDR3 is TGCGCCAGCAGCCGCGATACTAGCTCCTCCGGCAATGAGCAGTTCTTC.

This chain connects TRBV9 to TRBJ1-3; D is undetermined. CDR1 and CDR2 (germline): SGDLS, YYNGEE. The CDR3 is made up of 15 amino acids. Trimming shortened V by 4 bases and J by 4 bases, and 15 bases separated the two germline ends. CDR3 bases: TGTGCCAGCAGCTCTCTAGCGGACCGCGGAAACACCATATATTTT. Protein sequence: CASSSLADRGNTIYF.

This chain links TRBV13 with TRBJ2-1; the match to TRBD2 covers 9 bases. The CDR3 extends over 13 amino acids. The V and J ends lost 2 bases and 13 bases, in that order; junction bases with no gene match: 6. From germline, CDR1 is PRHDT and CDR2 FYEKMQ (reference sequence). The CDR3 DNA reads TGTGCCAGCAGCTTAAGGGGACTAGCCGGTCAGTTCTTC. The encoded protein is CASSLRGLAGQFF.

The CDR3 loop is CASSPWTGVSGNTIYF. CDR3 in DNA: TGTGCCAGCAGCCCGTGGACAGGGGTCTCTGGAAACACCATATATTTT. V is TRBV7-9 and J is TRBJ1-3; TRBD1 agrees at 9 bases. Germline V gene lookup returns CDR1 SEHNR and CDR2 FQNEAQ (reference sequence). J gave up 0 bases and V 5 bases, and 5 bases lay outside the gene matches. CDR3 length: 16 residues.

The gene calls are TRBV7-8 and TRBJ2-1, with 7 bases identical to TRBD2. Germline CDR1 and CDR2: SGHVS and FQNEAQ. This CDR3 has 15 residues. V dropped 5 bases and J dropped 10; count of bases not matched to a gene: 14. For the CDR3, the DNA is TGTGCCAGCAGCCTAAAGGGAGGGCCGGTCGCGGAGCAGTTCTTC. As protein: CASSLKGGPVAEQFF.

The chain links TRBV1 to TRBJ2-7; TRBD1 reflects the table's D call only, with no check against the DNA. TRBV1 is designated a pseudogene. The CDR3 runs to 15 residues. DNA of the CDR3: TGCACCAGCAGCCACTACAGGTCGTGCCCCTACGAGCAGTACTTC. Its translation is CTSSHYRSCPYEQYF.

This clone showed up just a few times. CDR3 in amino acids: CASSPGQYYGYTF. The CDR3 coding sequence is TGCGCCAGCAGCCCTGGACAGTACTATGGCTACACCTTC. This rearrangement joins TRBV4-1 to TRBJ1-2; the D gene is possibly TRBD1 (6 bases). Germline values: CDR1 MGHRA, CDR2 YSYEKL. This CDR3 is 13 amino acids long. Trimming cost V 4 bases and J 3 bases, with 9 bases left between them.

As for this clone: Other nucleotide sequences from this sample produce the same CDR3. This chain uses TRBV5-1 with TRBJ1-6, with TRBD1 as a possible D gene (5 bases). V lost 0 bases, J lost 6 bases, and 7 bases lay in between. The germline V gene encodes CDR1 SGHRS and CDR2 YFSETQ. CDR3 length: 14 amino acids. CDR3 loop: CASSLEGVNSPLHF. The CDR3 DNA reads TGCGCCAGCAGCTTGGAAGGGGTTAATTCACCCCTCCACTTT.

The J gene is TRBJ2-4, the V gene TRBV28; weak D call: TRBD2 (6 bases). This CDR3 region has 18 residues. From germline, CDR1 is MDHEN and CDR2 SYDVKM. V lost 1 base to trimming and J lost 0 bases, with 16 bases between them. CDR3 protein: CASSLSVGGGLAKNIQYF. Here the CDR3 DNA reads TGTGCCAGCAGTTTATCGGTGGGAGGCGGGTTAGCCAAAAACATTCAGTACTTC.

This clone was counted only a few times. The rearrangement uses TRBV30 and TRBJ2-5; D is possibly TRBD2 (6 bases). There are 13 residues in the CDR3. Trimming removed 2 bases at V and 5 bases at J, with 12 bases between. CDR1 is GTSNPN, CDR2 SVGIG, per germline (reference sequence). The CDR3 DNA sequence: TGTGCCTGGAGTCATGGAGGGGAGGAGACCCAGTACTTC. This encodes CAWSHGGEETQYF.

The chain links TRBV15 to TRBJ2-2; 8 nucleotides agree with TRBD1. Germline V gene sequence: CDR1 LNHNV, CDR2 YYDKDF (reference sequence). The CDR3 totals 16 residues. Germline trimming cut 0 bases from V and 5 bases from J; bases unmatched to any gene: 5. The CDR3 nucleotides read TGTGCCACCAGCAGAGATGGACAGGGCCGGACCGGGGAGCTGTTTTTT. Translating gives CATSRDGQGRTGELFF.

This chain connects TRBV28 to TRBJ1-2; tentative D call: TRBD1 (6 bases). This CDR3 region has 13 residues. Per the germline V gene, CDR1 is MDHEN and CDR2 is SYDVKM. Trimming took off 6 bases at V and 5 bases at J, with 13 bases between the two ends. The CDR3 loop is CASRMDRNYGYTF. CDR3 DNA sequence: TGTGCCAGCAGAATGGACAGAAATTATGGCTACACCTTC.

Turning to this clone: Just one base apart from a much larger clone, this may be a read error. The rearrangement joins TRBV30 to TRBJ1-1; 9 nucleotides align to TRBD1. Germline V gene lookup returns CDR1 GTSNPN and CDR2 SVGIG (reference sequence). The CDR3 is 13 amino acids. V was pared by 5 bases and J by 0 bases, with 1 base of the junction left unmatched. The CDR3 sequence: CAWGQGMNTEAFF. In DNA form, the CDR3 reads TGTGCCTGGGGACAGGGGATGAACACTGAAGCTTTCTTT.

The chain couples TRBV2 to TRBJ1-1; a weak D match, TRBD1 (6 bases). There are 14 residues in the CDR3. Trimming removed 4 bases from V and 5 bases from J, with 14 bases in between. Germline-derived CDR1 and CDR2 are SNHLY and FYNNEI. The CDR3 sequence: CASSARGRGTEAFF. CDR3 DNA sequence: TGTGCCAGCAGTGCCCGGGGGAGGGGGACTGAAGCTTTCTTT.

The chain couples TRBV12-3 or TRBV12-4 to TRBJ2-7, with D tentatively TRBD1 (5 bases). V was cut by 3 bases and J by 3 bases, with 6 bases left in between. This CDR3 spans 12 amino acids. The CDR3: CASSFQGYEQYF. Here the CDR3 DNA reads TGTGCCAGCAGTTTTCAGGGCTACGAGCAGTACTTC.

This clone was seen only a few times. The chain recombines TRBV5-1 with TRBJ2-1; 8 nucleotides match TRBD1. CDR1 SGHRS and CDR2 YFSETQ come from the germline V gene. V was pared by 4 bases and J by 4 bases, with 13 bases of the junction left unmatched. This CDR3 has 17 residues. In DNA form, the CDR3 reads TGCGCCAGCAGCCTGGGGCCAGGGGGCGCACCGTACAATGAGCAGTTCTTC. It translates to CASSLGPGGAPYNEQFF.

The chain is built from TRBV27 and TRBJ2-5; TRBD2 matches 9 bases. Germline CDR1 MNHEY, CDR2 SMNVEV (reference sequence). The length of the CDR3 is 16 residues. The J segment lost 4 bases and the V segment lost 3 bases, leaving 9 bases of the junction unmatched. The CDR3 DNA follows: TGTGCCAGCAGTTTGGGTAGCGGGAGCAGGGGAGAGACCCAGTACTTC. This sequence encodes CASSLGSGSRGETQYF.

CDR3 sequence reads: CASSFELAASSYNEQFF. CDR3 in DNA: TGTGCCAGCAGCTTCGAGTTAGCGGCAAGCTCCTACAATGAGCAGTTCTTC. The chain uses TRBV5-6 and TRBJ2-1, with TRBD2 as a possible D gene (6 bases). Per germline, CDR1 SGHDT and CDR2 YYEEEE. Deletions cut 2 bases from V and 0 bases from J, with 15 bases between. This CDR3 is 17 amino acids long.